This T cell receptor beta chain appears in the sequencing data of a study of T cell changes during pregnancy in multiple sclerosis. Assay: immunoSEQ multiplex PCR; the TCRdb copy retains only in-frame clones and omits some. Found here are about 50,000 clones, about 92% of them singletons; the top ten hold roughly 0.59%. This CDR3 has 14 amino acids. This TCR was sampled from a female donor with multiple sclerosis, enrolled in a pregnancy study. The input for sequencing was CD4+ T cells from peripheral blood mononuclear cells, taken after pregnancy. The V gene is TRBV21-1, the J gene TRBJ2-7; TRBD1, the table's D call, lacks a check against the DNA. TRBV21-1 is given as a pseudogene. CDR3 region: CASSSYRGYYEQYF. In DNA form, the CDR3 reads TGTGCCAGCAGCTCCTACAGGGGTTACTACGAGCAGTACTTC.